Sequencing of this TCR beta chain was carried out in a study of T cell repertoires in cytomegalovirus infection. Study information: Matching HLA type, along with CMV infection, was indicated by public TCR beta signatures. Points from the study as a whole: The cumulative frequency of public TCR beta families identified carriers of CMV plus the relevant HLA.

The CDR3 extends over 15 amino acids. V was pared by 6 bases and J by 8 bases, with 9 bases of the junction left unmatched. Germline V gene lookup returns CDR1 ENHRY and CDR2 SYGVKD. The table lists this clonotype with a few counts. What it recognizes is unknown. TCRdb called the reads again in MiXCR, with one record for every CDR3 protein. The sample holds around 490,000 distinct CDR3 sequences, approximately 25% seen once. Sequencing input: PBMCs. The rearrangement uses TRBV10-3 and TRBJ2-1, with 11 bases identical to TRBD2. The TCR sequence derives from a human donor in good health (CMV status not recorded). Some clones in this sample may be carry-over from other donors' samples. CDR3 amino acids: CAISGTSGGRYEQFF. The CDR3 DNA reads TGTGCCATCAGCGGGACTAGCGGAGGAAGGTATGAGCAGTTCTTC.